This T cell receptor beta chain is from a study of spatial heterogeneity in lung cancer (dated by TCRdb to 2018 to 2020). Background on the whole study: The donors were about 65 patients from the lung TRACERx cohort who had early-stage, untreated non-small cell lung cancer. Follow-up PBMC samples were sequenced whenever available, and the median time to follow-up was 2 to 3 years after resection. Beta-chain transcripts were consistently detected in greater numbers than alpha-chain transcripts, which likely reflects a higher abundance of beta-chain transcripts. In the raw uncorrected reads, each unique combination of TCR and UMI appeared on average more than ten times. The study quantitatively compared TCR alpha and beta repertoires across multiple tumor regions, matched nontumor lung and blood in non-small cell lung cancer. The study linked features of the TCR repertoire to counts of nonsynonymous mutations, which were determined by whole-exome sequencing of tumor tissue. Both alpha and beta chains were TCR-sequenced in samples taken at surgery, namely 220 tumor regions, around 70 matched nontumor lung samples and 56 PBMC samples.

Preparation of the library involved 5' RACE. The instrument was a NextSeq 500. In the TCR library protocol, a unique molecular identifier was attached to each TCR cDNA molecule so that PCR and sequencing errors could be corrected. Turning to the authors' computational methods: Decombinator tools were used for TCR identification, UMI-based error correction and CDR3 extraction. TCRs above a frequency of 2 per 1,000, corresponding to the top 1% of the tumor frequency distribution, were defined as expanded. Each repertoire was subsampled 100 times to 5,000 TCRs, after which Renyi diversity was computed with the R vegan package. CDR3 similarity networks were built from amino acid triplet string-kernel similarity, with CDR3s being connected when pairwise similarity was above 0.82. TCRdb reran the public reads through fastp at Q25 and MiXCR, keeping productive beta chains. Entries are consolidated by CDR3 protein sequence, retaining the most common genes and DNA. These V and J calls are TCRdb output, not the study's own analysis. The table for this sample lists tens of thousands of distinct CDR3 sequences; roughly 21% of them were counted only once. The ten largest clones capture roughly a fifth of the sample.

In light of the paper, this sample's time point label describes: blood at routine non-recurrence follow-up after resection. For TCR sequencing, whole RNA was extracted from tumor and nontumor lung tissue, or from cryopreserved PBMC samples, and no cell sorting was done. Only patients with enough RNA available from two or more tumor regions were chosen for TCR sequencing. This clonotype was picked up one time. Its cognate antigen has yet to be identified. Qualities for individual bases were not recorded, and no much larger clone is one base off. A lone read offers only weak evidence. Overall study results and their limits: Only approximately 13 patients were included in the comparisons of baseline and follow-up blood repertoires. Confirming at a functional level the hypothesis that regional TCRs recognize regional mutations was considered to require additional single-cell paired TCR alpha and beta sequencing. Ubiquitous expanded tumor TCRs showed up in blood more often at tumor resection than at routine follow-up.

The receptor was derived from a male donor with early-stage non-small cell lung cancer. Sequenced material: PBMCs, taken at follow-up.

The nucleotides are TGCAGTGCCACCCGCCGGACTAGCGGGAGTTTAGGGGAGCTGTTTTTT. Translation gives CSATRRTSGSLGELFF. The sequence links TRBV20-1 to TRBJ2-2; the junction holds 13 bases that match TRBD2. Trimming removed 6 bases from V and 8 bases from J; the gene matches leave 12 bases unexplained. CDR1 DFQATT and CDR2 SNEGSKA were looked up in the germline V gene (reference sequence). The CDR3 runs 16 residues from the cysteine to the phenylalanine. CDR3 DNA only is kept here, 48 bases in frame from base 1.